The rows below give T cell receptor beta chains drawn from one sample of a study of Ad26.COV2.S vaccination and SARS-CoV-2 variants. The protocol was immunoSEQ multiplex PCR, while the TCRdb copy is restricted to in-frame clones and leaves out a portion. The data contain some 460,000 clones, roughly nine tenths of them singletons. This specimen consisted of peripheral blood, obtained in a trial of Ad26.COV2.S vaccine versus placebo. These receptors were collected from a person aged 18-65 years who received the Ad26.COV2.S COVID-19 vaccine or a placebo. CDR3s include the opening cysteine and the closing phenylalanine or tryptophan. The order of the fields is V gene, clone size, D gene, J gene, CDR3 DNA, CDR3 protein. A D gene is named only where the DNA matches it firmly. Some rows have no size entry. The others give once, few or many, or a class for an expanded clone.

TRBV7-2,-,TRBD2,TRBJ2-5,TGTGCCAGCAGCCTAACGGGAGGTAGTACGCATCGGCGAGAGACCCAGTACTTC,CASSLTGGSTHRRETQYF
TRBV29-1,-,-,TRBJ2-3,TGCAGCAAGGCGGGACCACTTTCGGATACGCAGTATTTT,CSKAGPLSDTQYF
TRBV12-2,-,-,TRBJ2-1,TGTGCAAGTCGCCCCGGACCGAATGAGCAGTTCTTC,CASRPGPNEQFF
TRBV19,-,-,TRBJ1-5,TGTGCCAGTAGTATGGGGAGTGCTTCCAATCAGCCCCAGCATTTT,CASSMGSASNQPQHF
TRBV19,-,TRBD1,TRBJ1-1,TGTGCCAGTACCAACGGACAGGGGAACACTGAAGCTTTCTTT,CASTNGQGNTEAFF
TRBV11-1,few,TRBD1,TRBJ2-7,TGTGCCAGCAGCTGGACAGGGTTGTCCTACGAGCAGTACTTC,CASSWTGLSYEQYF
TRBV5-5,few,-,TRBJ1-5,TGTGCCAGCCGGCAGGGGCTAAGCAATCAGCCCCAGCATTTT,CASRQGLSNQPQHF
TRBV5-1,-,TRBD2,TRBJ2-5,TGCGCCAGCAGCTTTACTAGCGGGAGTGAGACCCAGTACTTC,CASSFTSGSETQYF
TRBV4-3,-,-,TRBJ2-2,TGCGCCAGCAGCCTAGGGACCATGAACACCGGGGAGCTGTTTTTT,CASSLGTMNTGELFF
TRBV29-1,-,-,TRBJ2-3,TGCAGCCCCAGGGGGGCAGATACGCAGTATTTT,CSPRGADTQYF
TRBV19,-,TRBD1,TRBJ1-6,TGTGCCAGTAGTATCGGGACAGGTCGAGGTTCACCCCTCCACTTT,CASSIGTGRGSPLHF
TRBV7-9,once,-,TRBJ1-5,TGTGCCAGCAGCTTATCGGGTCTGGGTAGTCAGCCCCAGCATTTT,CASSLSGLGSQPQHF
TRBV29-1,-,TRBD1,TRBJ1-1,TGCAGCGTTTTCGCCAATTTGCGACAGGGCTTTAGGAACACTGAAGCTTTCTTT,CSVFANLRQGFRNTEAFF
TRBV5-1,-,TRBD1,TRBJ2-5,TGCGCCAGCAGCTTGGGAGGGACAGTACAAGAGACCCAGTACTTC,CASSLGGTVQETQYF
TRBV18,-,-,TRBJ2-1,TGTGCCAGCTCACCACGGGAGAACAATGAGCAGTTCTTC,CASSPRENNEQFF
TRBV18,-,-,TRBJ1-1,TGTGCCAGCTCACCCCCGGGGGGGCGGAACACTGAAGCTTTCTTT,CASSPPGGRNTEAFF
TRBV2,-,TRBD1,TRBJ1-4,TGTGCCAGCAGGGGGACAGGGAGTAGAAATGAAAAACTGTTTTTT,CASRGTGSRNEKLFF
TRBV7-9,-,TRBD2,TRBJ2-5,TGTGCCAGCAGCTCTCTAGCGGGAGAATCAGTAGAGACCCAGTACTTC,CASSSLAGESVETQYF
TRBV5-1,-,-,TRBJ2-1,TGCGCCAGCAGCCTCCACGAACTATACAATGAGCAGTTCTTC,CASSLHELYNEQFF
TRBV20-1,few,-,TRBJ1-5,TGCAGTGCTAGTCGTCCGGGATTCCCAGGTGGCAATCAGCCCCAGCATTTT,CSASRPGFPGGNQPQHF
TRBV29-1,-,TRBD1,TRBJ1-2,TGCAGCGTTGAACGGGACAGGGTGAACGGCTACACCTTC,CSVERDRVNGYTF
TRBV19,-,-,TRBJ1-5,TGTGCCAGTAGTATAGCGGACCGCTACAATCAGCCCCAGCATTTT,CASSIADRYNQPQHF
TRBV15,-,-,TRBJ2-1,TGTGCCACCAGCAAATTGTTGTCTAGCGAGCAGTTCTTC,CATSKLLSSEQFF
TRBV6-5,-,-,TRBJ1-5,TGTGCCAGCAGTTACGGGTATAGCAATCAGCCCCAGCATTTT,CASSYGYSNQPQHF
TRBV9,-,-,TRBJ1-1,TGTGCCAGCAGCCCCCGAGGGGGGGGCACTGAAGCTTTCTTT,CASSPRGGGTEAFF
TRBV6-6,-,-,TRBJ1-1,TGTGCCAGCAGTTACTCGGGCCTTAACACTGAAGCTTTCTTT,CASSYSGLNTEAFF
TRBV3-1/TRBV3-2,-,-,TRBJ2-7,TGTGCCAGCAGCCAAAACAGGGAATCCTACGAGCAGTACTTC,CASSQNRESYEQYF
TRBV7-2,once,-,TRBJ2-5,TGTGCCAGCAGCTTAGCGGCCACCATCCAAGAGACCCAGTACTTC,CASSLAATIQETQYF
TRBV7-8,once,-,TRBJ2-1,TGTGCCAGCAGCCTAGGTCATCCAAATAGCGGAACTCCCTACAATGAGCAGTTCTTC,CASSLGHPNSGTPYNEQFF
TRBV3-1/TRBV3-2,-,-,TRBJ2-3,TGTGCCAGCAGCCAGCATGGGACTGCGGGCACAGATACGCAGTATTTT,CASSQHGTAGTDTQYF
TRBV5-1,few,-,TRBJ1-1,TGCGCCAGCAGCTTGGCAGGGAACACTGAAGCTTTCTTT,CASSLAGNTEAFF
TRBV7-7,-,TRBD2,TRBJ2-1,TGTGCTAGCAGCCTTACCCTAACTAGCGGGAGTAGTAATGAGCAGTTCTTC,CASSLTLTSGSSNEQFF
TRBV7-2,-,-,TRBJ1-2,TGTGCCAGCAGCTTTTCCACATCTGGCTACACCTTC,CASSFSTSGYTF
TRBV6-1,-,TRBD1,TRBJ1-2,TGTGCCAGCAGTGAACGGACAGGGGGCGGCTATGGCTACACCTTC,CASSERTGGGYGYTF
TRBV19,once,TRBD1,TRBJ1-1,TGTGCCAGTAGTACTACAGGGGGGAGGGCTGAAGCTTTCTTT,CASSTTGGRAEAFF
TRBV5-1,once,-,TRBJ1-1,TGCGCCAGCAGCTTGGCCGGATGGCCTCCCGGGAAAGCTTTCTTT,CASSLAGWPPGKAFF
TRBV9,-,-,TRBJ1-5,TGTGCCAGCAGCGTAGGGGCCCTGAGTCAGCCCCAGCATTTT,CASSVGALSQPQHF
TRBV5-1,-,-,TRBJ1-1,TGCGCCAGCAGCTTGTTCAGGGGCACTGAAGCTTTCTTT,CASSLFRGTEAFF
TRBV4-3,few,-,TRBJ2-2,TGCGCCAGCAGCCAAGGAGTTGGGGGGACCGGGGAGCTGTTTTTT,CASSQGVGGTGELFF
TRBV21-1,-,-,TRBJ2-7,TGTGCCAGCAGCGGGACAGGGAAGTACGAGCAGTACTTC,CASSGTGKYEQYF
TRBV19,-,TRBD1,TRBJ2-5,TGTGCCAGTAGTATAGGACAGGGCGTTTCCCAAGAGACCCAGTACTTC,CASSIGQGVSQETQYF
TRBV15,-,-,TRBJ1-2,TGTGCCACCTCTTCGGGACTTGGCGAGCTAAACTATGGCTACACCTTC,CATSSGLGELNYGYTF
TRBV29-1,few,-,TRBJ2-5,TGCAGCGCCCAAAAAGAGACCCAGTACTTC,CSAQKETQYF
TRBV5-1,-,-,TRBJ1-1,TGCGCCAGCAGTCAATCAAACCATGGGAGTGGCACTGAAGCTTTCTTT,CASSQSNHGSGTEAFF
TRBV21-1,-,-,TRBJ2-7,TGTGCCAGCAGCAAATCTGGACAGGGGTTCTACGAGCAGTACTTC,CASSKSGQGFYEQYF
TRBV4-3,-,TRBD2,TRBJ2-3,TGCGCCAGCAGCCAAGAAGCGGCTAGCGGGGGGGTTCCGCAGTATTTT,CASSQEAASGGVPQYF
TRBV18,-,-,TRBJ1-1,TGTGCCAGCTCACCAATTTCCGAAGCTTTCTTT,CASSPISEAFF
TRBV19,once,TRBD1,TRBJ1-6,TGTGCCAGTAGTATGGGACAGAGGAGCTCCTATAATTCACCCCTCCACTTT,CASSMGQRSSYNSPLHF
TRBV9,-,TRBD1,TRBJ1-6,TGTGCCAGCAGCTTAGGGTCCGGGACAGGGAGAGATTCACCCCTCCACTTT,CASSLGSGTGRDSPLHF
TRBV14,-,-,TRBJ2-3,TGTGCCAGCAGCCATCAGACTACAGATACGCAGTATTTT,CASSHQTTDTQYF
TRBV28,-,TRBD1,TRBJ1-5,TGTGCCAGCAGTTTCCCCGGGACAGGGAATCAGCCCCAGCATTTT,CASSFPGTGNQPQHF
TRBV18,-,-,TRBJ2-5,TGTGCCAGCTCACCGACGGACCACAGAGGGGAGACCCAGTACTTC,CASSPTDHRGETQYF
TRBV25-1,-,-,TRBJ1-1,TGTGCCAGCAGTGAGGGTCTCAGTAACACTGAAGCTTTCTTT,CASSEGLSNTEAFF
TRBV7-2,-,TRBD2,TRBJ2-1,TGTGCCAGCAGCTCGCGGGGGGGCAGCTCCTACAATGAGCAGTTCTTC,CASSSRGGSSYNEQFF
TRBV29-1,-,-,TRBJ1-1,TGCAGCGTACAGACATTGAACACTGAAGCTTTCTTT,CSVQTLNTEAFF